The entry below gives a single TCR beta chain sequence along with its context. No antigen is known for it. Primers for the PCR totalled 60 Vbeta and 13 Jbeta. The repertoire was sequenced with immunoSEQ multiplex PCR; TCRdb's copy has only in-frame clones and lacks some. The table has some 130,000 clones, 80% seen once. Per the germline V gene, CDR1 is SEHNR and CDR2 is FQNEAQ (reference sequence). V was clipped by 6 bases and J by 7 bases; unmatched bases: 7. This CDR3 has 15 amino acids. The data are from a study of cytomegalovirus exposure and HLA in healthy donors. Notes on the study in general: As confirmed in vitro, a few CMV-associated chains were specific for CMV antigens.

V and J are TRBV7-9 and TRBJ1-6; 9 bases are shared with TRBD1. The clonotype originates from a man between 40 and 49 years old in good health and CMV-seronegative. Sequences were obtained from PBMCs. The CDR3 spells CASSFQQGANSPLHF. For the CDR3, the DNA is TGTGCCAGCAGTTTTCAACAGGGGGCGAATTCACCCCTCCACTTT. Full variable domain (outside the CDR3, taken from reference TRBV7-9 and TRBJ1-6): DTGVSQNPRHKITKRGQNVTFRCDPISEHNRLYWYRQTLGQGPEFLTYFQNEAQLEKSRLLSDRFSAERPKGSFSTLEIQRTEQGDSAMYLCASSFQQGANSPLHFGNGTRLTVT.